This T cell receptor beta chain was observed in a study of cytomegalovirus exposure and HLA in healthy donors. Study-wide background: Both the 120 or so validation repertoires and the roughly 700 first-cohort repertoires used the same platform, as reported by a later analysis. Study-wide points: A few of the chains that were CMV-associated were confirmed in vitro to be specific for CMV antigens. In a later analysis, first-cohort TCR clusters were found to tend to co-occur in the approximately 120 validation repertoires. The study designated some 180 TCR beta chains cytomegalovirus-associated.

On this clone: The antigen is unknown.

Trimming removed 0 bases from V and 0 bases from J, with 27 bases in between. The germline CDR1 and CDR2 sequences are MNHNS and SASEGT. The CDR3 has 21 amino acids. TCRdb's copy holds only in-frame clones and misses some; the assay was immunoSEQ multiplex PCR. This table has 100,000 to 130,000 clones, about 94% appearing once. The TCR sequence derives from a woman aged 18 to 35 in good health and CMV-seronegative. The sequenced sample was PBMCs. V usage is TRBV6-1 and J usage is TRBJ2-7, with D perhaps TRBD1 (6 bases). CDR3: CASSEAGYRQEKRFISYEQYF. The CDR3 DNA reads TGTGCCAGCAGTGAAGCGGGTTACCGACAGGAGAAAAGGTTTATCTCCTACGAGCAGTACTTC.